The sequence of this T cell receptor (beta chain) was determined in a study of cytomegalovirus exposure and HLA in healthy donors. Whole-study findings and limits: CMV antigen specificity was confirmed in vitro for three CMV-associated chains. The tendency of first-cohort TCR clusters to co-occur in the roughly 110 validation repertoires was the finding of a later analysis. It was reported that the classifier diagnosed cytomegalovirus status with high specificity and sensitivity in both the original and validation cohorts.

While the first cohort had around 700 subjects, the donors belonged to the separate validation cohort of about 110 subjects. The CDR3 is 15 residues long. Data came from immunoSEQ multiplex PCR; TCRdb stores just in-frame clones and leaves some out. The top ten hold less than 2% of the sample, which has tens of thousands of clones, about 94% seen once. With respect to this clone: The target antigen is unknown.

This chain links TRBV21-1 with TRBJ2-1; no DNA check was done on the table's D call, TRBD2. TRBV21-1 is assigned pseudogene status. The sequence derives from a man younger than 30 in good health and CMV-seropositive. The sample taken for sequencing was PBMCs. The DNA for the CDR3 is TGTGCCAGCAACCCGGGACTAGCGAACTACAATGAGCAGTTCTTC. Its translation: CASNPGLANYNEQFF.